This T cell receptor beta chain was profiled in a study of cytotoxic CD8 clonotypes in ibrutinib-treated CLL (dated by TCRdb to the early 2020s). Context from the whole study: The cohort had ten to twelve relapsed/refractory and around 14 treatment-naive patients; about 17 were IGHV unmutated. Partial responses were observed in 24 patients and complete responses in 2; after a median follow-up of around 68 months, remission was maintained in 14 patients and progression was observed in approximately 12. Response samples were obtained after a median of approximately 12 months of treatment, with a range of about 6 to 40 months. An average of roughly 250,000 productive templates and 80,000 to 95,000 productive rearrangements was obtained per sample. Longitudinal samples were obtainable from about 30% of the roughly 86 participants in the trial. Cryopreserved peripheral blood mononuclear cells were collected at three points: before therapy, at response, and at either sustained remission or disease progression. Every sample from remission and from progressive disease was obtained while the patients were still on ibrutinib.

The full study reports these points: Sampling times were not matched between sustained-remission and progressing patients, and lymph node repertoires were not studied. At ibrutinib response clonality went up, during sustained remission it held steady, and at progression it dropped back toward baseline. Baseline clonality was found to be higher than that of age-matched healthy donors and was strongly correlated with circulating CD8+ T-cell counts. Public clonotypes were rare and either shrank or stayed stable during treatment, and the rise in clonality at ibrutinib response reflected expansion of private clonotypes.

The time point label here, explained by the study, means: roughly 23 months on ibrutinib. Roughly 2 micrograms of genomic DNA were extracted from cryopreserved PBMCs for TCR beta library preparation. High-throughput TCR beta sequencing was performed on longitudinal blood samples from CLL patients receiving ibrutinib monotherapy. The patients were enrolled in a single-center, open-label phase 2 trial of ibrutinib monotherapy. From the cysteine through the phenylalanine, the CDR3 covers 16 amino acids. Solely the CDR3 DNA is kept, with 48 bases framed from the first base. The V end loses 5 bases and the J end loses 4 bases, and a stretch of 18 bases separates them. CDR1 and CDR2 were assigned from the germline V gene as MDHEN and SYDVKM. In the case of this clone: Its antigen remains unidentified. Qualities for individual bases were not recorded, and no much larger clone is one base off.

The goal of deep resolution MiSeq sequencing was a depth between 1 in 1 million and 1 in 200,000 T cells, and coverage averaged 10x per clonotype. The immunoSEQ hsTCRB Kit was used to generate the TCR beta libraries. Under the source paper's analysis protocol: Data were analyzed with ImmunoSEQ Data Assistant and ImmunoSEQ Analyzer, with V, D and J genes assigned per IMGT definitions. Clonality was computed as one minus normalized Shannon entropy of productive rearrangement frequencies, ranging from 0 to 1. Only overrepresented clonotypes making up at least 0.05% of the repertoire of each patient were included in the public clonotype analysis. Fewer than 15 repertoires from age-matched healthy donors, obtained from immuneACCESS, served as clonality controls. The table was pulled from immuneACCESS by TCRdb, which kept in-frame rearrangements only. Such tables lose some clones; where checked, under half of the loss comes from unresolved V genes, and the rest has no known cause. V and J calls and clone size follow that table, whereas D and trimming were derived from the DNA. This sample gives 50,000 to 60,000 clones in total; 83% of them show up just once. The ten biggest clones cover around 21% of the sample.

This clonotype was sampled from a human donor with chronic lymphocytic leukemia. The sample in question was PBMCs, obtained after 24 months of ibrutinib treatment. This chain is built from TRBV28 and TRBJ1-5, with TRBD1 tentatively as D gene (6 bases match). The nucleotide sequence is TGTGCCAGCAGTACATGGGGGCAGGGAGGAAATCAGCCCCAGCATTTT. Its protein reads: CASSTWGQGGNQPQHF. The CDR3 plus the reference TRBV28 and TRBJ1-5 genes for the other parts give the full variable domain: DVKVTQSSRYLVKRTGEKVFLECVQDMDHENMFWYRQDPGLGLRLIYFSYDVKMKEKGDIPEGYSVSREKKERFSLILESASTNQTSMYLCASSTWGQGGNQPQHFGDGTRLSIL.